These T cell receptor beta chains were read from a single sample in a study of T cells in Graves' hyperthyroidism and ophthalmopathy. TCRdb passed the multiplex PCR reads through MiXCR, listing each CDR3 protein once. The table shows about 640,000 distinct CDR3 sequences, with roughly 15% occurring only once. The sequencing sample was made of blood. These receptor sequences come from a woman aged 50 to 65 with Graves' ophthalmopathy. The CDR3 runs from the conserved cysteine through the conserved F or W. The D gene is left open where the match is weak. A row's size may be missing; if present it is once, few, many or a size class.

d_call clone_size j_call v_call cdr3_aa cdr3_nt
TRBD1 many TRBJ1-1 TRBV30 CAWRPLRGSNTEAFF TGTGCCTGGAGACCCCTCAGGGGGTCTAACACTGAAGCTTTCTTT
. many TRBJ2-6 TRBV24-1 CATSDLRSGANVLTF TGTGCCACCAGTGATCTGCGCTCTGGGGCCAACGTCCTGACTTTC
TRBD1 . TRBJ1-3 TRBV7-9 CASSSTGDGNTIYF TGTGCCAGCAGCTCGACAGGGGATGGAAACACCATATATTTT
. many TRBJ2-5 TRBV20-1 CSARDRRQGGETQYF TGCAGTGCTAGAGATAGAAGGCAGGGTGGGGAGACCCAGTACTTC
. . TRBJ2-7 TRBV29-1 CSVASGGPRTYEQYF TGCAGCGTCGCGTCGGGGGGCCCTCGTACCTACGAGCAGTACTTC
. few TRBJ1-5 TRBV4-3 CASSQVLADNNQPQHF TGCGCCAGCAGCCAAGTCCTTGCGGACAACAATCAGCCCCAGCATTTT
. many TRBJ1-1 TRBV12-3/TRBV12-4 CASTRRATGTEAFF TGTGCCAGCACCCGCCGGGCAACGGGAACTGAAGCTTTCTTT
TRBD2 many TRBJ2-1 TRBV14 CASSQDLGLAGEEQFF TGTGCCAGCAGCCAAGATCTCGGCCTAGCGGGAGAAGAGCAGTTCTTC
. many TRBJ2-1 TRBV5-1 CASSGDSGPVYNEQFF TGCGCCAGCAGCGGTGATAGCGGTCCTGTTTACAATGAGCAGTTCTTC
TRBD1 . TRBJ1-5 TRBV7-6 CASSPDRGQSNQPQHF TGTGCCAGCAGCCCCGACAGGGGTCAAAGCAATCAGCCCCAGCATTTT
. few TRBJ2-1 TRBV7-3 CASSSPGQHEQFF TGTGCCAGCAGCTCGCCCGGACAACATGAGCAGTTCTTC
TRBD1 many TRBJ2-2 TRBV6-2/TRBV6-3 CASSFRGFTGELFF TGTGCCAGCAGTTTCAGGGGGTTCACCGGGGAGCTGTTTTTT
. few TRBJ2-3 TRBV4-1 CASSQGVADTDTQYF TGCGCCAGCAGCCAAGGGGTAGCGGACACAGATACGCAGTATTTT